This T cell receptor beta chain was observed in a study of shared clonotypes between healthy human individuals. On this clone: The antigen is unknown.

CD45RO-negative CD8 cells positively selected for CCR7 made up the naive population, which excluded terminally differentiated effector memory CD45RA+ cells. Every contributor of samples was a Caucasian grown-up residing in Nashville, Tennessee. The length of the CDR3 is 13 residues. CDR1 is SQVTM, CDR2 ANQGSEA, per germline. V was trimmed by 4 bases and J by 7 bases, leaving 13 bases between them. Study observations and caveats: Researchers sampled blood only, noting tissue repertoires likely differ.

Using immunoSEQ multiplex PCR, the repertoire was profiled, and TCRdb retains in-frame clones only, with some absent. The sample consists of about 750,000 clones, almost 95% of them appearing once. This chain links TRBV29-1 with TRBJ1-4, with D maybe TRBD1 (6 bases). The TCR comes from a man aged 25 to 45 in good health. Specimen: naive CD8+ T cells sorted from blood. The CDR3 is CSVVLGGSEKLFF. The CDR3 DNA reads as TGCAGCGTTGTGCTAGGGGGGAGTGAAAAACTGTTTTTT.